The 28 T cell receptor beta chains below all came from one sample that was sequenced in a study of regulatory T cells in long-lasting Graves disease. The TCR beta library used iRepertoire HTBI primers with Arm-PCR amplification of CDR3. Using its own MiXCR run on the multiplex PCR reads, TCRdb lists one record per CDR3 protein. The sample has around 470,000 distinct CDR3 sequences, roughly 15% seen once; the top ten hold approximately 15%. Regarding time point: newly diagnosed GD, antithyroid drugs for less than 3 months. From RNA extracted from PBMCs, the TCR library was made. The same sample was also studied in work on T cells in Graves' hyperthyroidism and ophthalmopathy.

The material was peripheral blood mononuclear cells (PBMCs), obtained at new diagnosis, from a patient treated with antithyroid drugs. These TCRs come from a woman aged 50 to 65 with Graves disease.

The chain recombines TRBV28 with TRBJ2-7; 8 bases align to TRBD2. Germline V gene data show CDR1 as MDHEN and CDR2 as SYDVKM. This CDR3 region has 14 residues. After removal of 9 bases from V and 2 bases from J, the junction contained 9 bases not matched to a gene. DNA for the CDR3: TGTGCCAGTACCTCTAGCGGGCCCACCTACGAGCAGTACTTC. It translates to CASTSSGPTYEQYF.

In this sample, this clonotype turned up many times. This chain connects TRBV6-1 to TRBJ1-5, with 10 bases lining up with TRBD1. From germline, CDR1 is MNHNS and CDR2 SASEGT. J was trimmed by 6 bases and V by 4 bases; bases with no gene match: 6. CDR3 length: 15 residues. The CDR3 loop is CASSGGQGVTQPQHF. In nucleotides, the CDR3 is TGTGCCAGCAGTGGAGGACAGGGGGTCACTCAGCCCCAGCATTTT.

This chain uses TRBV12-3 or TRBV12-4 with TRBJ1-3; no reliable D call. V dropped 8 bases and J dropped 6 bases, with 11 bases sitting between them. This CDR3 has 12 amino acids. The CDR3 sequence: CASQYSANTIYF. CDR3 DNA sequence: TGTGCCAGCCAATACTCCGCAAACACCATATATTTT.

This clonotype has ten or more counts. The CDR3 sequence: CASSLTLAGVKETQYF. The CDR3 DNA follows: TGTGCCAGCAGCCTAACTCTAGCGGGAGTGAAGGAGACCCAGTACTTC. The chain carries TRBV7-2 and TRBJ2-5, with TRBD2 matching over 10 bases. Germline-derived CDR1 and CDR2 are SGHTA and FQGNSA. Unmatched junction bases numbered 11, after V lost 5 bases and J lost 5 bases. The CDR3 totals 16 residues.

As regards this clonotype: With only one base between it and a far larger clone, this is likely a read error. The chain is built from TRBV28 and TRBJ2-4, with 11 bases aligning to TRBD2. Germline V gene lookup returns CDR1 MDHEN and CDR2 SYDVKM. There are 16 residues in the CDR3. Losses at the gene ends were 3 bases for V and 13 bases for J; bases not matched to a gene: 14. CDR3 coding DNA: TGTGCCAGCAGTTTCACGGGACTAGCGGCCTTCTATGAGCAGTACTTC. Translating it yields CASSFTGLAAFYEQYF. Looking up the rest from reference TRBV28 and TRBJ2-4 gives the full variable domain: DVKVTQSSRYLVKRTGEKVFLECVQDMDHENMFWYRQDPGLGLRLIYFSYDVKMKEKGDIPEGYSVSREKKERFSLILESASTNQTSMYLCASSFTGLAAFYEQYFGAGTRLSVL.

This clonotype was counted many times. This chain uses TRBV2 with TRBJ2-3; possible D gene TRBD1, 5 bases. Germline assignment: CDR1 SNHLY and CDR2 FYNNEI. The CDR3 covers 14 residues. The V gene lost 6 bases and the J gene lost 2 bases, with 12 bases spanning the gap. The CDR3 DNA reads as TGTGCCAGCAGGCCGGACACAAACACAGATACGCAGTATTTT. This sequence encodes CASRPDTNTDTQYF.

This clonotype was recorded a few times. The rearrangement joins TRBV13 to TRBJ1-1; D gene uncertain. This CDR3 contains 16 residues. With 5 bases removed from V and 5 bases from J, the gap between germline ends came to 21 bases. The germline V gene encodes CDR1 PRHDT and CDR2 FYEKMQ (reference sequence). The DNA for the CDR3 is TGTGCCAGCAGCGCGCGACTGACAAATCGTGTAACTGAAGCTTTCTTT. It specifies CASSARLTNRVTEAFF. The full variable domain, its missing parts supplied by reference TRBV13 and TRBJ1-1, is AAGVIQSPRHLIKEKRETATLKCYPIPRHDTVYWYQQGPGQDPQFLISFYEKMQSDKGSIPDRFSAQQFSDYHSELNMSSLELGDSALYFCASSARLTNRVTEAFFGQGTRLTVV.

CDR3 DNA sequence: TGCGCCAGCAGCTTGAGTGTAGCGGGAGGACCCTCCTACGAGCAGTACTTC. As protein: CASSLSVAGGPSYEQYF. This chain links TRBV5-1 with TRBJ2-7, with TRBD2 matching over 10 bases. V shed 1 base, J shed 0 bases, and the junction held 7 bases outside the gene matches. The CDR3 is made up of 17 amino acids. Germline CDR1 reads SGHRS; CDR2 reads YFSETQ.

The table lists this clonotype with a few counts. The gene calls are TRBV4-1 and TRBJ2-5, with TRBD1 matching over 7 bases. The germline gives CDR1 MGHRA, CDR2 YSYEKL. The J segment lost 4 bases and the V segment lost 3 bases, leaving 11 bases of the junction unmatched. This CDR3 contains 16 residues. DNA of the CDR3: TGCGCCAGCAGCCAGACGGGCCGACAGGGTCCAGAGACCCAGTACTTC. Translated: CASSQTGRQGPETQYF.

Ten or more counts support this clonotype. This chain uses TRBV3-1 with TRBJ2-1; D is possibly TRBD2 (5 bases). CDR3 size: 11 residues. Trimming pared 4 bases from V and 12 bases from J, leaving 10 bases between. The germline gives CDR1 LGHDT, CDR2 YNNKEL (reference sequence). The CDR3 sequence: CASSLGGGQFF. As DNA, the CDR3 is TGTGCCAGCAGCCTTGGTGGAGGGCAGTTCTTC.

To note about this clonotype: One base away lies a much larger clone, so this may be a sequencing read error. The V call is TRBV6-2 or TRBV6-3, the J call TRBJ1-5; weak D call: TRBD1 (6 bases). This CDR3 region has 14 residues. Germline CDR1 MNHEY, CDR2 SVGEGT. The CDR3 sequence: CASTQGGGNQPHHF. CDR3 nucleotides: TGTGCCAGCACACAAGGGGGTGGCAATCAGCCCCATCATTTT.

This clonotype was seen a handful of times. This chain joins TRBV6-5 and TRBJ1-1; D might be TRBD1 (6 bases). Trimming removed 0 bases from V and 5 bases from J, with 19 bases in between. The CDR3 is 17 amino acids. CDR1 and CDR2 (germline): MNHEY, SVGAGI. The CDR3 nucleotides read TGTGCCAGCAGTTACTCGATCTCCCCGGGGGCTGGAACTGAAGCTTTCTTT. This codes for CASSYSISPGAGTEAFF.

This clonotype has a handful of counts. The CDR3 DNA reads as TGCGCCAGCAGACCTCCGGGACAGGGGTACACCGGGGAGCTGTTTTTT. Encoded protein: CASRPPGQGYTGELFF. The genes are TRBV5-1 and TRBJ2-2, with TRBD1 identical over 10 bases. CDR1 SGHRS and CDR2 YFSETQ come from the germline V gene. This CDR3 region has 16 residues. V was clipped by 5 bases and J by 3 bases; unmatched bases: 7.

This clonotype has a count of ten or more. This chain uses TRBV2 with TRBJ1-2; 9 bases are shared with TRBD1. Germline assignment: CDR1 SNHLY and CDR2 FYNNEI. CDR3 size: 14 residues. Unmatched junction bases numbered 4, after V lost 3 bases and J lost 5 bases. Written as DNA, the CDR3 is TGTGCCAGCAGTGAGGACAGGGGAAGATATGGCTACACCTTC. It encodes CASSEDRGRYGYTF.

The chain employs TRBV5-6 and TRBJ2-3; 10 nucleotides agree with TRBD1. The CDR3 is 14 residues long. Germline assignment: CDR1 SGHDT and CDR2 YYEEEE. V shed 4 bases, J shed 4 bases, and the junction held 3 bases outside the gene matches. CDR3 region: CASSRQGASDTQYF. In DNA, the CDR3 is TGTGCCAGCAGCCGACAGGGGGCCTCAGATACGCAGTATTTT.

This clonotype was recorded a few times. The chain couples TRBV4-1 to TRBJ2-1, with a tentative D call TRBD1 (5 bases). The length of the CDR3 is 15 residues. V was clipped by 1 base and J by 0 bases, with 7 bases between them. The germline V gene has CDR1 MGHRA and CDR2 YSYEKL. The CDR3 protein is CASSQGGRSYNEQFF. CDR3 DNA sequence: TGCGCCAGCAGCCAAGGGGGCCGCTCCTACAATGAGCAGTTCTTC.

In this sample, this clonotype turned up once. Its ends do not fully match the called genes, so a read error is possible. This CDR3 is CASSLISSSGGGLFF. CDR3 nucleotide sequence: TGTGCCAGCAGCTTAATCAGCAGCTCAGGCGGGGGGCTGTTTTTT. This chain uses TRBV7-3 with TRBJ2-2; the match to TRBD2 covers 7 bases. CDR1 is SGHTA, CDR2 FQGTGA, per germline. CDR3 length equals 15 residues.

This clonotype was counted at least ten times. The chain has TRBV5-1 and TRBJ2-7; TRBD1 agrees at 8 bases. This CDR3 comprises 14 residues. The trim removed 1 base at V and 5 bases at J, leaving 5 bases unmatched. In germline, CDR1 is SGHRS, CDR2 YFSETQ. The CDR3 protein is CASSLRQGTHEQYF. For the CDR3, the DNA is TGCGCCAGCAGCTTGCGACAGGGGACCCACGAGCAGTACTTC. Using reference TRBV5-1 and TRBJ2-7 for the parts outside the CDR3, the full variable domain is KAGVTQTPRYLIKTRGQQVTLSCSPISGHRSVSWYQQTPGQGLQFLFEYFSETQRNKGNFPGRFSGRQFSNSRSEMNVSTLELGDSALYLCASSLRQGTHEQYFGPGTRLTVT.

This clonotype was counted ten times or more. The CDR3 loop is CASSLGTGLGEQYF. As DNA, the CDR3 is TGTGCCAGCAGTTTAGGGACAGGCCTCGGCGAGCAGTACTTC. The chain recombines TRBV27 with TRBJ2-7; 8 bases fit TRBD1. Trimming at V came to 2 bases and at J to 6 bases, leaving 6 bases not matched to a gene. From germline, CDR1 is MNHEY and CDR2 SMNVEV (reference sequence). This CDR3 contains 14 residues.

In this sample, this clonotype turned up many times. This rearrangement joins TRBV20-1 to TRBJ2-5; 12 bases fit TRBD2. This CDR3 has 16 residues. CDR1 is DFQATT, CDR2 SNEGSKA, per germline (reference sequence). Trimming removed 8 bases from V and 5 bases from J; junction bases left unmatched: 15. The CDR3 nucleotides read TGCAGTTCCTTGCCTGTGACTAGCGGGAGTAGGGAGACCCAGTACTTC. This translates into CSSLPVTSGSRETQYF.

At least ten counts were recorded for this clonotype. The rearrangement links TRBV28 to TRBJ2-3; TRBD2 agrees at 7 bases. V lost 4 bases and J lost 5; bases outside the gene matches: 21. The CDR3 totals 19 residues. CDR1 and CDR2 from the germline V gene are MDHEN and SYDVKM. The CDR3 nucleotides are TGTGCCAGCAGTTCCCCAACGAAAGTCTCGGCGGGAGCGGGAGATACGCAGTATTTT. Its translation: CASSSPTKVSAGAGDTQYF.

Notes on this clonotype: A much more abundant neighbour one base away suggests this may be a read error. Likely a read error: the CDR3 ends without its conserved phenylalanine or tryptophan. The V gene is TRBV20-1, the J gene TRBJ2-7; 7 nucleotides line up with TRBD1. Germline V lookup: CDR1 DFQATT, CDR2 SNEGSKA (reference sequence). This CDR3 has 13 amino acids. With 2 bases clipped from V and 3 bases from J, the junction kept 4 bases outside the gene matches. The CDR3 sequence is CSARRQGNYEQYC. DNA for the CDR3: TGCAGTGCTAGACGACAGGGTAACTACGAGCAGTACTGC.

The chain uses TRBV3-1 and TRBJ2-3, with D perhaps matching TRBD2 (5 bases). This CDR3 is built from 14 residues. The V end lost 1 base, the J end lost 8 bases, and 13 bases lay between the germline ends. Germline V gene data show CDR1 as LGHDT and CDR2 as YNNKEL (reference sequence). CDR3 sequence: CASSQGSSRGTQYF. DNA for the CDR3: TGTGCCAGCAGCCAAGGCTCCTCTCGGGGTACGCAGTATTTT.

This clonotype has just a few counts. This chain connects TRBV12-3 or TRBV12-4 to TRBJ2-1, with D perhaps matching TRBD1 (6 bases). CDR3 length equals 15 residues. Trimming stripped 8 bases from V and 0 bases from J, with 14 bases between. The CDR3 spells CASGQDRGSYNEQFF. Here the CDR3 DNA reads TGTGCCAGCGGCCAGGACAGAGGCTCCTACAATGAGCAGTTCTTC.

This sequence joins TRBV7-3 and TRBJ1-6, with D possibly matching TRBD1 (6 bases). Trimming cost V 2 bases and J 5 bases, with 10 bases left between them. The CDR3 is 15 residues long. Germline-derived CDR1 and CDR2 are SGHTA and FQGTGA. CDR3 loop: CASSLGQRNNSPLHF. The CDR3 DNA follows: TGTGCCAGCAGCTTAGGACAGAGAAATAATTCACCCCTCCACTTT.

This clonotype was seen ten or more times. DNA for the CDR3: TGTGCCAGCAGTTACGGGAGCTCTGGAAACACCATATATTTT. Its translation is CASSYGSSGNTIYF. This chain joins TRBV12-3 or TRBV12-4 and TRBJ1-3; D gene uncertain. The CDR3 is 14 amino acids. Trimming stripped 4 bases from V and 0 bases from J, with 7 bases between.

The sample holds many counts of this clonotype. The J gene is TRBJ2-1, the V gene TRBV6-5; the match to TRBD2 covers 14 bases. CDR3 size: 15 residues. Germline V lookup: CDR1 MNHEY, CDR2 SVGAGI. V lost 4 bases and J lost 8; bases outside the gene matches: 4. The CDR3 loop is CASSSGTSGSYEQFF. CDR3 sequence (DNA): TGTGCCAGCAGTTCCGGGACTAGCGGGAGCTATGAGCAGTTCTTC.

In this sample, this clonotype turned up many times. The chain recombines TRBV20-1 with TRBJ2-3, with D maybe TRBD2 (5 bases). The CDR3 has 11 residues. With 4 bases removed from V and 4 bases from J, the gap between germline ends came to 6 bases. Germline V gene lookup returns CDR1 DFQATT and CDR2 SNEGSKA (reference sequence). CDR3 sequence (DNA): TGCAGTGCTACCGGGGCAGATACGCAGTATTTT. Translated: CSATGADTQYF.